The clone carrying this T cell receptor (beta chain) was observed a single time. This specimen belongs to a study of blood T cell repertoires in COVID-19. The CDR3 length is 15 residues. Trimming removed 2 bases from V and 4 bases from J; junction bases left unmatched: 6. Germline V gene data show CDR1 as MNHNS and CDR2 as SASEGT. What the recovered Cohort 3 donors had was two negative PCRs, clearance, or symptom resolution. Source study methods: Estimates of nucleated cell counts were drawn from the amplification of reference gene primers. Clones were sequenced by immunoSEQ multiplex PCR, and TCRdb holds only the in-frame ones, with some missing. V and J calls and clone size are as listed in that table; D and trimming were resolved from the DNA. The sample contains about 390,000 clones, around 87% of which appear only once.

The source of this sequence is a woman aged 50 to 60 who had recovered from COVID-19. Specimen: PBMCs or T cells enriched from blood (not recorded which). This rearrangement joins TRBV6-1 to TRBJ1-2, with 8 positions matching TRBD1. CDR3 sequence reads: CASSEYQGALYGYTF. The DNA for the CDR3 is TGTGCCAGCAGTGAATACCAGGGGGCTCTCTATGGCTACACCTTC.